Below are 20 T cell receptor beta chains sequenced from a single sample in a study of T cell repertoires and HLA-DP antigens. Antigens for these TCRs are unknown. Assay: immunoSEQ multiplex PCR; the TCRdb copy retains only in-frame clones and omits some. The sample includes about 73,000 clones, roughly 77% of them seen just once. The material sequenced was CD4+ T cells from PBMCs. These receptor sequences come from a man in his 60s in good health and CMV-seronegative.

The rearrangement uses TRBV6-1 and TRBJ1-1; D is unresolved. This CDR3 has 12 residues. Germline V gene data show CDR1 as MNHNS and CDR2 as SASEGT. V shed 4 bases and J shed 3 bases, with 6 bases lying between them. The CDR3 sequence is CASSVEDTEAFF. The DNA for the CDR3 is TGTGCCAGCAGTGTAGAGGACACTGAAGCTTTCTTT.

This chain joins TRBV4-2 and TRBJ2-1, with D unclear. Germline V gives CDR1 LGHNA, CDR2 YNFKEQ. Trimming shortened V by 2 bases and J by 6 bases, and 8 bases separated the two germline ends. CDR3 length: 13 amino acids. CDR3 loop: CASSQRGVNEQFF. CDR3 nucleotides: TGTGCCAGCAGCCAAAGAGGAGTCAATGAGCAGTTCTTC.

The rearrangement uses TRBV5-6 and TRBJ2-3; TRBD2 aligns across 9 bases. There are 15 residues in the CDR3. J gave up 3 bases and V 7 bases, and 9 bases lay outside the gene matches. In germline, CDR1 is SGHDT, CDR2 YYEEEE. The CDR3 loop reads CASGRRGLATDTQYF. The CDR3 DNA sequence: TGTGCCAGCGGCAGGAGGGGACTAGCTACAGATACGCAGTATTTT.

V and J are TRBV19 and TRBJ1-2; 10 nucleotides line up with TRBD1. Looked up from germline, CDR1 is LNHDA and CDR2 is SQIVND (reference sequence). The CDR3 runs 15 residues. J was trimmed by 4 bases and V by 5 bases; bases with no gene match: 7. DNA of the CDR3: TGTGCCAGTAGTGCCGGGACAGGGGCGGGCTATGGCTACACCTTC. Translation: CASSAGTGAGYGYTF.

This chain links TRBV6-5 with TRBJ1-1, with D possibly being TRBD1 (6 bases). This CDR3 region has 16 residues. From germline, CDR1 is MNHEY and CDR2 SVGAGI. Trimming took off 0 bases at V and 0 bases at J, with 11 bases between the two ends. The CDR3 sequence is CASSYSLGGLNTEAFF. CDR3 nucleotide sequence: TGTGCCAGCAGTTACTCCCTGGGGGGCCTGAACACTGAAGCTTTCTTT.

For the CDR3, the DNA is TGTGCCAGCTGCAGGGGGCGGGACAATGAGCAGTTCTTC. Amino acids: CASCRGRDNEQFF. The chain carries TRBV18 and TRBJ2-1; 8 bases match TRBD1. The CDR3 contains 13 residues. CDR1 is KGHSH and CDR2 is LQKENI in the germline V gene. The trim removed 7 bases at V and 5 bases at J, leaving 4 bases unmatched.

The CDR3 bases are TGCGCCAGCAGTTTACTCAGCGGGAGTCCGCGTTTGGTCCACGAGCAGTACGTC. It yields the protein CASSLLSGSPRLVHEQYV. The J gene is TRBJ2-7, the V gene TRBV10-1, with 8 nucleotides matching TRBD2. V lost 5 bases and J lost 5; bases outside the gene matches: 20. Germline values: CDR1 WNHNN, CDR2 SYGVQD (reference sequence). The CDR3 loop spans 18 amino acids.

This clone appeared once. The chain recombines TRBV30 with TRBJ1-5; D possibly corresponds to TRBD1 (6 bases). This CDR3 is built from 15 residues. Trimming removed 5 bases from V and 6 bases from J, with 20 bases in between. The germline V gene has CDR1 GTSNPN and CDR2 SVGIG (reference sequence). CDR3 in amino acids: CAWAPLAGARQPQHF. The CDR3 bases are TGTGCCTGGGCCCCTCTTGCAGGGGCGCGTCAGCCCCAGCATTTT.

This clone was counted once. The chain links TRBV9 to TRBJ1-4, with 7 bases aligning to TRBD1. CDR1 is SGDLS, CDR2 YYNGEE, per germline. The CDR3 runs 15 residues. V shed 4 bases and J 5 bases; nucleotides not matched to a gene: 8. This CDR3 reads CASSTRDRGNEKLFF. In DNA, the CDR3 is TGTGCCAGCAGCACCCGGGACAGAGGAAATGAAAAACTGTTTTTT.

This chain joins TRBV7-2 and TRBJ2-7; D is uncertain. The CDR3 covers 11 residues. From germline, CDR1 is SGHTA and CDR2 FQGNSA. Deletions cut 5 bases from V and 10 bases from J, with 12 bases between. In DNA, the CDR3 is TGTGCCAGCAGCCCACGAGGCCTACAGTACTTC. Residues: CASSPRGLQYF.

The gene calls are TRBV5-1 and TRBJ2-1; 7 nucleotides agree with TRBD1. Germline V gives CDR1 SGHRS, CDR2 YFSETQ. This CDR3 has 13 residues. V shed 4 bases and J 15 bases; nucleotides not matched to a gene: 13. The CDR3 DNA reads TGCGCCAGCAGCGTAGGACAGGCAGCCCCTCCGTTCTTC. Residues: CASSVGQAAPPFF. The whole variable domain, filled in from reference TRBV5-1 and TRBJ2-1, reads KAGVTQTPRYLIKTRGQQVTLSCSPISGHRSVSWYQQTPGQGLQFLFEYFSETQRNKGNFPGRFSGRQFSNSRSEMNVSTLELGDSALYLCASSVGQAAPPFFGPGTRLTVL.

This clone was detected only once. This chain joins TRBV5-1 and TRBJ2-2; 13 bases map to TRBD2. Trimming took 4 bases from V and 6 from J; bases not matched to a gene: 6. CDR3 length equals 16 residues. Germline CDR1 reads SGHRS; CDR2 reads YFSETQ. CDR3 amino acids: CASSILAGGPAGELFF. For the CDR3, the DNA is TGCGCCAGCAGCATACTAGCGGGAGGGCCGGCCGGGGAGCTGTTTTTT.

This sequence joins TRBV5-4 and TRBJ1-2; 8 bases match TRBD1. The CDR3 is made up of 17 amino acids. Germline CDR1 reads SGHNT; CDR2 reads YYREEE (reference sequence). V lost 4 bases to trimming and J lost 4 bases; unmatched junction nucleotides: 15. In DNA, the CDR3 is TGTGCCAGCAGCCAAAGACAGGGGCCGGGCTTTGGCTATGGCTACACCTTC. Translation: CASSQRQGPGFGYGYTF.

In this sample, this clone turned up a few times. The DNA of the CDR3 is TGTGCCAGTAGTGACGGGACAGCGGGTGGAAACACCATATATTTT. It translates to CASSDGTAGGNTIYF. V gene TRBV19 combines with J gene TRBJ1-3; TRBD1 matches 7 bases. CDR3 length: 15 residues. V lost 5 bases, J lost 3 bases, and 7 bases stayed unmatched. Germline V gives CDR1 LNHDA, CDR2 SQIVND (reference sequence). Complete variable domain (other parts from reference TRBV19 and TRBJ1-3): DGGITQSPKYLFRKEGQNVTLSCEQNLNHDAMYWYRQDPGQGLRLIYYSQIVNDFQKGDIAEGYSVSREKKESFPLTVTSAQKNPTAFYLCASSDGTAGGNTIYFGEGSWLTVV.

The chain uses TRBV7-6 and TRBJ2-1, with TRBD2 matching 9 bases. CDR1 is SGHVS, CDR2 FNYEAQ, per germline. The CDR3 is 18 amino acids. V trimming: 3 bases; J trimming: 0 bases; junction bases outside the gene matches: 9. The CDR3 region is CASSFLAGLQISYNEQFF. CDR3 bases: TGTGCCAGCAGCTTTCTAGCGGGGCTCCAAATCTCCTACAATGAGCAGTTCTTC.

This sequence joins TRBV5-1 and TRBJ2-3; tentatively, D is TRBD2 (6 bases). The ends were cut back, 5 bases at V and 1 base at J, with 8 bases in the middle. The CDR3 length is 13 residues. Germline-derived CDR1 and CDR2 are SGHRS and YFSETQ. CDR3 bases: TGCGCCAGCAGATCGGGGGGCACAGATACGCAGTATTTT. Translating it yields CASRSGGTDTQYF.

The chain combines TRBV9 with TRBJ2-7; 12 bases map to TRBD1. This CDR3 contains 15 residues. V was clipped by 3 bases and J by 4 bases; unmatched bases: 5. Germline V gene lookup returns CDR1 SGDLS and CDR2 YYNGEE. The CDR3 protein is CASSAGQGAIYEQYF. The CDR3 DNA sequence: TGTGCCAGCAGCGCGGGACAGGGGGCCATATACGAGCAGTACTTC.

This clone was picked up one time. The CDR3 spells CAWSYGQGLSYGYTF. The CDR3 DNA reads as TGTGCCTGGAGTTACGGACAGGGTTTGTCTTATGGCTACACCTTC. The chain employs TRBV30 and TRBJ1-2; the match to TRBD1 covers 8 bases. CDR3 length: 15 amino acids. The trim removed 2 bases at V and 5 bases at J, leaving 10 bases unmatched. The germline gives CDR1 GTSNPN, CDR2 SVGIG (reference sequence).

The chain recombines TRBV15 with TRBJ2-1; the D is unclear. V shed 1 base and J shed 0 bases, with 10 bases lying between them. Germline assignment: CDR1 LNHNV and CDR2 YYDKDF (reference sequence). CDR3 length: 16 amino acids. This CDR3 reads CATSRGPVSSYNEQFF. CDR3 coding DNA: TGTGCCACCAGCAGAGGGCCGGTAAGCTCCTACAATGAGCAGTTCTTC.

The chain joins TRBV19 to TRBJ2-7, with 7 bases that match TRBD2. The CDR3 sequence is 15 residues long. V trimming: 4 bases; J trimming: 4 bases; junction bases outside the gene matches: 10. Germline CDR1 reads LNHDA; CDR2 reads SQIVND (reference sequence). CDR3 DNA: TGTGCCAGTAGTACCTCGACTAGCACGGGTTACGAGCAGTACTTC. Its translation is CASSTSTSTGYEQYF.